This TCR beta chain was retrieved from a study of shared clonotypes between healthy human individuals (dated by TCRdb to the early 2020s). Looking at the study overall: Three men and two women, aged 18 to 49 years, made up the cohort. Per donor, three plates each were used for CD4 naive and CD4 memory, two for CD8 naive, and one for CD8 memory. Blood TCR repertoires of a handful of healthy adults were deeply sequenced to estimate repertoire size and the extent of clonotype sharing between individuals. Libraries were prepared and TCR repertoires were sequenced by different laboratories using diverse techniques, in order to increase sequencing depth and limit assay-specific biases. Between about 0.94 and 10 billion PBMCs per donor were obtained by leukapheresis. Results the study describes overall, beyond this receptor: Compared with non-shared clonotypes, the clonotypes found in all four sorted-subset donors had higher generation probabilities. Incomplete sequencing was indicated by rarefaction of sorted-subset datasets, despite the large sequencing depth. Because the study included a small number of donors, the genetic and exposure-history diversity represented was limited. When a few donors were compared, the shared fraction of clonotypes was 5% to 6.5% for naive CD4, more than 3% for naive CD8, more than 2% for memory CD4, and roughly 0.43% for memory CD8. Pairwise subsampling indicated that sequencing depth was expected to affect the degree of clonotype sharing among donors. Sampling was restricted to blood, and TCR repertoires in tissues likely differ from the TCR repertoires found in blood. Naive subsets generally had larger estimated clonotype richness than memory subsets did.

Using the deep immunoSEQ assay, TCR CDR3 regions were amplified from genomic DNA by multiplex PCR. Genomic DNA extracted from each cell subset was distributed evenly over all wells of several immunoSEQ 96-well plates, and each plate served as one replicate. For sorted subsets, each replicate PCR was loaded with about 200 ng genomic DNA, equivalent to 30,000 to 35,000 T cell genomes. Purified libraries were quantified with a Qubit 3.0 fluorometer, sized on a Bioanalyzer 2100, and re-quantified with the KAPA Library Quantification kit. Every immunoSEQ 96-well plate was sequenced on a dedicated single-read 150-cycle Illumina NextSeq 550 flow cell. The original pipeline was this. Because the immunoSEQ output included only junctional sequences and no quality scores, the filtering could not be the same as the filtering used for full-length reads. To assign V/J genes and CDR3, sequences were annotated against IMGT germline references using PyIR, a Python wrapper for IgBLAST v1.9. Reads were removed for weak V/J assignments (E-value above 1e-6), missing CDR3, stop codons, out-of-frame junctions, or ambiguous translated residues. A V3J clonotype was defined by an identical inferred V gene, J gene, and CDR3 amino acid sequence. To compute the percentage overlap between repertoires, the number of shared unique clonotypes was divided by the size of the smaller repertoire. RTK rarefaction, the Chao1 estimator, and Recon v2.1 estimates of unobserved clonotypes were used to assess repertoire richness. OLGA was used to compute generation probabilities for all TCRbeta clonotypes that the gDNA method yielded from four donors. Drawn from immuneACCESS, this table holds only the in-frame rearrangements with V and J called that TCRdb kept. Clones are partly lost; checked studies trace under half to an unresolved V gene and leave the rest unexplained. Clone size and V and J calls were adopted from that table, with D and trimming inferred from the DNA. For this sample the table gives more than 2 million clones, of which nearly 97% were detected only once. The top ten hold about 0.13% of the sample.

The donors were healthy, HIV-negative adults who had no recently reported acute infections or vaccinations. Every donor was a Caucasian adult residing in Nashville, Tennessee, USA. CD4+ T cells were enriched through magnetic negative selection, after which naive cells were positively selected on CD45RA and the remaining negative fraction served as the memory subset. After blood collection by leukapheresis, PBMCs were isolated using Ficoll-Histopaque density gradient centrifugation and then cryopreserved in the vapor phase of liquid nitrogen. Purity and quantity of every magnetically sorted T cell population were checked by analytical flow cytometry. Genomic DNA was isolated from every sorted fraction and measured by UV absorbance on a Nanodrop 2000c. Points on this clone: Its target antigen remains unknown. Base quality data are lacking; no much larger clone is found one base away.

The germline V gene (reference sequence) supplies CDR1 LNHDA and CDR2 SQIVND. The junction shows trimming of 7 bases on V and 5 bases on J, plus 15 bases between the germline ends. From its cysteine to its phenylalanine, the CDR3 spans 15 amino acids. Just the 45-base CDR3 DNA is kept, in frame starting at base 1. This TCR was recovered from a man aged 18 to 30 in good health. The chain is made from TRBV19 and TRBJ1-6; TRBD1 is perhaps the D gene, given 5 matching bases. Sequences were obtained from naive CD4+ T cells sorted from blood. The cell subset or site label, as the study defines it: CD45RA+ positively selected. The nucleotides are TGTGCCAGTACCACTCTGATAGGGGATAATTCACCCCTCCACTTT. Its translation reads: CASTTLIGDNSPLHF.